A selection of T cell receptor beta chains follows, all from one sample in a study of shared clonotypes between healthy human individuals. Some clones are missing from TCRdb's copy, which holds only in-frame ones; the method was immunoSEQ multiplex PCR. The sample holds 2 million to 2.5 million clones, 85% to 95% seen once. Material: naive CD4+ T cells from PBMCs. All receptors derive from a man aged 18 to 29 in good health. Some clones in this sample may be carry-over from other donors' samples. Each CDR3 is given with its conserved first and last residue. D genes are given only for firm matches. Not all rows give a size; the values are once, few, many and, for expanded clones, a class.

NA	NA	TRBV28	TRBJ2-5	TGTGCCAGCAGTTTACTGATGCTGGGACGCGAGACCCAGTACTTC	CASSLLMLGRETQYF
NA	NA	TRBV6-1	TRBJ2-3	TGTGCCAGCAGTGAACTCAGGGCCCTCACAGATACGCAGTATTTT	CASSELRALTDTQYF
NA	TRBD1	TRBV27	TRBJ1-6	TGTGCCAGCAGGGCAGGGGGAAGAGGGTCACCCCTCCACTTT	CASRAGGRGSPLHF
NA	TRBD2	TRBV5-4	TRBJ2-1	TGTGCCAGCAGCCCTACTAGCGGGAGGGCCTACTACAATGAGCAGTTCTTC	CASSPTSGRAYYNEQFF
NA	NA	TRBV6-5	TRBJ2-7	TGTGCCAGCAGACCCGGGGGCAGGGTCGAGCAGTACTTC	CASRPGGRVEQYF
NA	TRBD2	TRBV27	TRBJ2-6	TGTGCCAGCAGGGGACTAGCGCTCCACTCTGGGGCCAACGTCCTGACTTTC	CASRGLALHSGANVLTF
NA	NA	TRBV11-2	TRBJ2-2	TGTGCCAGCAGACCGCGACCAGGAATGAACACCGGGGAGCTGTTTTTT	CASRPRPGMNTGELFF
once	NA	TRBV19	TRBJ2-1	TGTGCCAGTAGTCCCTCCGGAGGGGCTCCTTACAATGAGCAGTTCTTC	CASSPSGGAPYNEQFF
once	NA	TRBV19	TRBJ1-5	TGTGCCAGTAGTATAAGAGGGTACAATCAGCCCCAGCATTTT	CASSIRGYNQPQHF
NA	NA	TRBV5-1	TRBJ1-1	TGCGCCAGCAGCGGAGGCGCTCAACCGTTAGGGACCACTGAAGCTTTCTTT	CASSGGAQPLGTTEAFF
NA	TRBD2	TRBV25-1	TRBJ2-7	TGTGCCAGCAGCCCAAGGGAGGCTAGCGGGACCTACGAGCAGTACTTC	CASSPREASGTYEQYF
NA	NA	TRBV18	TRBJ2-1	TGTGCCAGCTCACCTATCTCCTACAATGAGCAGTTCTTC	CASSPISYNEQFF
once	TRBD2	TRBV23-1	TRBJ2-7	TGCGCCAGCAGTCAACGGGAGGTGGCCTACGAGCAGTACTTC	CASSQREVAYEQYF
NA	TRBD1	TRBV18	TRBJ1-1	TGTGCCAGCTCACCACGGGGACAGAGAATGAACACTGAAGCTTTCTTT	CASSPRGQRMNTEAFF
NA	TRBD1	TRBV10-3	TRBJ1-5	TGTGCCATCAGCACAGGGGAACAGCCCCAGCATTTT	CAISTGEQPQHF
NA	NA	TRBV11-2	TRBJ1-1	TGTGCCAGCAGCCCGACACTCAACACTGAAGCTTTCTTT	CASSPTLNTEAFF
NA	NA	TRBV29-1	TRBJ1-2	TGCAGCGTAGCCGGGACGAACCTCGAGGGTCGCTACACCTTC	CSVAGTNLEGRYTF
NA	TRBD2	TRBV29-1	TRBJ2-2	TGCAGCGCCCCGGTAGCGGGGAACACCGGGGAGCTGTTTTTT	CSAPVAGNTGELFF
once	NA	TRBV28	TRBJ1-2	TGTGCCAGCAGAGAAGAAGGAGGGACTATCGGCTACACCTTC	CASREEGGTIGYTF
NA	TRBD1	TRBV20-1	TRBJ2-1	TGCAGCCCGGACAGGGCCAATGAGCAGTTCTTC	CSPDRANEQFF
NA	NA	TRBV10-3	TRBJ2-2	TGTGCCATCGGGGAGTGGGGCAACACCGGGGAGCTGTTTTTT	CAIGEWGNTGELFF
NA	NA	TRBV30	TRBJ2-5	TGTGCCTGGACATTGGGGGAGACCCAGTACTTC	CAWTLGETQYF
NA	NA	TRBV19	TRBJ2-7	TGTGCCAGTAGTATTGCGGGAAGAGGGTACGAGCAGTACTTC	CASSIAGRGYEQYF
NA	TRBD1	TRBV19	TRBJ2-2	TGTGCCAGTAGCCCCCGGGACAGACCTAATACCGGGGAGCTGTTTTTT	CASSPRDRPNTGELFF
NA	NA	TRBV5-1	TRBJ2-6	TGCGCCAGCAGCTTGGATGGCTCTGGGGCCAACGTCCTGACTTTC	CASSLDGSGANVLTF
once	NA	TRBV2	TRBJ2-7	TGTGCCAGCAGTGAGGGACACTACGAGCAGTACTTC	CASSEGHYEQYF
NA	NA	TRBV19	TRBJ1-5	TGTGCCAGTAGTTCCCGGTTGGGGAATAGCAATCAGCCCCAGCATTTT	CASSSRLGNSNQPQHF
NA	NA	TRBV10-1	TRBJ2-2	TGCGCCAGCAGTGAGTCGACCCGGGACACCGGGGAGCTGTTTTTT	CASSESTRDTGELFF
NA	NA	TRBV19	TRBJ1-4	TGTGCCAGTAATCCCAGGCGCAATGAAAAACTGTTTTTT	CASNPRRNEKLFF
NA	NA	TRBV7-7	TRBJ2-3	TGTGCCAGCAGCTTGACAGCCGGGGCCGGGGGTACGCAGTATTTT	CASSLTAGAGGTQYF
NA	TRBD2	TRBV5-4	TRBJ2-3	TGTGCCAGCAGCTTGCGAAGCGGGAGGCTGGCAGATACGCAGTATTTT	CASSLRSGRLADTQYF
NA	NA	TRBV9	TRBJ2-7	TGTGCCAGCAGCGTAGGACCAAACTTC	CASSVGPNF
few	TRBD1	TRBV19	TRBJ1-1	TGTGCCAGTAGATGGACAGGGGTGAACACTGAAGCTTTCTTT	CASRWTGVNTEAFF
NA	NA	TRBV5-1	TRBJ1-2	TGCGCCAGCAGCTTGGAGGGCAGTCAGCTCTATGGCTACACCTTC	CASSLEGSQLYGYTF
NA	NA	TRBV29-1	TRBJ1-2	TGCAGCGTTGCCCCTTCATTTGACAGTCGTGGGACCTTC	CSVAPSFDSRGTF
NA	TRBD1	TRBV5-4	TRBJ1-2	TGTGCCAGCAGCACGGGACAGGAAAAGACCAGAGCCCGCTACACCTTC	CASSTGQEKTRARYTF
NA	NA	TRBV28	TRBJ2-4	TGTGCCAGCAGTATGGACAGTTTAGGAAAAAACATTCAGTACTTC	CASSMDSLGKNIQYF
NA	NA	TRBV30	TRBJ1-5	TGTGCCTGGAGTACAGGGTCGGGCAATCAGCCCCAGCATTTT	CAWSTGSGNQPQHF
once	NA	TRBV2	TRBJ1-1	TGTGCCAGCAGTGTCCAGGGGCCGAACACTGAAGCTTTCTTT	CASSVQGPNTEAFF
NA	TRBD2	TRBV9	TRBJ2-7	TGTGCCAGCAGCGAACTAGCGGGGTACGAGCAGTACTTC	CASSELAGYEQYF
NA	TRBD1	TRBV15	TRBJ2-1	TGTGCCACCAGCCCAGGGGGCTCTGAGCAGTTCTTC	CATSPGGSEQFF
NA	TRBD1	TRBV9	TRBJ2-2	TGTGCCAGCAGCGTAGCTGGGTGGGCAGGGGGCCACACCGGGGAGCTGTTTTTT	CASSVAGWAGGHTGELFF
NA	TRBD1	TRBV5-1	TRBJ1-5	TGCGCCAGCAGCCCGGGGACAGCCAACTATCAGCCCCAGCATTTT	CASSPGTANYQPQHF
NA	TRBD2	TRBV18	TRBJ2-1	TGTGCCAGCTCACCACCCGGCGGGAGACGGGATGAGCAGTTCTTC	CASSPPGGRRDEQFF
NA	TRBD2	TRBV30	TRBJ2-1	TGTGCCTGGAGTGTGACTAGCGGTTACAATGAGCAGTTCTTC	CAWSVTSGYNEQFF
NA	NA	TRBV6-5	TRBJ2-5	TGTGCCAGCACCCACTCGGGGGCCCGGGAGACCCAGTACTTC	CASTHSGARETQYF
few	NA	TRBV2	TRBJ1-5	TGTGCCAGCAGTCCCCATAATCAGCCCCAGCATTTT	CASSPHNQPQHF
NA	NA	TRBV9	TRBJ2-2	TGTGCCAGCAGCGCCGTGGGCACCGGGGAGCTGTTTTTT	CASSAVGTGELFF
NA	NA	TRBV5-8	TRBJ2-7	TGTGCCAGCAGCTCGGGGGAGACGGGTAACAACGAGCAGTACTTC	CASSSGETGNNEQYF
NA	NA	TRBV28	TRBJ2-5	TGTGCCAGCAAGGGTCGACTTGGGGGAGCAGAGACCCAGTACTTC	CASKGRLGGAETQYF
NA	NA	TRBV4-3	TRBJ2-3	TGCGCCAGCAGCCAAAAGGCAGGGAGCACAGATACGCAGTATTTT	CASSQKAGSTDTQYF
NA	NA	TRBV7-8	TRBJ2-2	TGTGCCAGCAGCACTTACAGGGACACCGGGGAGCTGTTTTTT	CASSTYRDTGELFF
once	NA	TRBV5-1	TRBJ2-7	TGCGCCAGCAGCCCCCCTTCTACCAGCTTCTACGAGCAGTACTTC	CASSPPSTSFYEQYF
NA	NA	TRBV2	TRBJ1-1	TGTGCCAGCAGTGAATCGACAGGCCGGACTGAAGCTTTCTTT	CASSESTGRTEAFF
NA	TRBD2	TRBV27	TRBJ2-1	TGTGCCAGCAGACAACTAGCGGGATCCTCCAGTCGAACTAATGAGCAGTTCTTC	CASRQLAGSSSRTNEQFF
NA	NA	TRBV19	TRBJ2-7	TGTGCCAGTAGTGAAACTTTACAGGGTTACTACGAGCAGTACTTC	CASSETLQGYYEQYF
NA	TRBD1	TRBV9	TRBJ1-1	TGTGCCAGCAGCAGAGAGGGGACAGTCTATACTGAAGCTTTCTTT	CASSREGTVYTEAFF
NA	TRBD2	TRBV18	TRBJ2-3	TGTGCCAGCTCCCCACCGGGACTAGCGGGAGTGGGCGCAGATACGCAGTATTTT	CASSPPGLAGVGADTQYF
once	NA	TRBV29-1	TRBJ2-1	TGCAGCGTCGTACACGGGGAGGAGCAGTTCTTC	CSVVHGEEQFF
NA	NA	TRBV5-1	TRBJ2-7	TGCGCCAGCAGCCCGACGGGCCGGGCTACCCCCTACGAGCAGTACTTC	CASSPTGRATPYEQYF